This T cell receptor (beta chain) was recovered during a study of blood T cell repertoires in COVID-19. Germline V CDR1 and CDR2: GTSNPN, SVGIG (reference sequence). The V end lost 1 base, the J end lost 1 base, and 7 bases lay between the germline ends. This CDR3 is 13 amino acids long. Authors' data handling: Scientists estimated how many nucleated cells there were by amplifying reference gene primers. Sequencing was performed with immunoSEQ multiplex PCR; in TCRdb, only in-frame clones are kept and a portion is missing. V, J and clone size derive from that table, while D and trimming were established from the DNA sequence. The table has 35,000 to 50,000 clones, 65% to 85% seen once; the top ten hold 8% to 10%.

The chain employs TRBV30 and TRBJ1-1, with D uncertain. This TCR derives from a man aged 55-75 years in a cohort sampled during active COVID-19. Sequences were obtained from peripheral blood. The CDR3 is CAWSAQTNTEAFF. For the CDR3, the DNA is TGTGCCTGGAGTGCACAGACGAACACTGAAGCTTTCTTT.